This T cell receptor beta chain was recovered during a study of T cell repertoires in cytomegalovirus infection. In the study overall: The public TCR beta signatures pointed to both CMV infection and matching HLA type. The study, taken as a whole, reports: Ex vivo, HLA-C-restricted CMV-specific TCR beta clonotypes prevailed over the rest of the response. The study identified carriers of CMV plus the relevant HLA from cumulative public TCR beta family frequency.

TCRdb itself ran the reads through MiXCR, one entry per CDR3 protein. The sample has around 900,000 distinct CDR3 sequences, roughly 30% seen once. A few counts support this clonotype. Its specificity is not known. This CDR3 region has 16 residues. V was pared by 1 base and J by 2 bases, with 2 bases of the junction left unmatched. In germline, CDR1 is MGHRA, CDR2 YSYEKL. The chain joins TRBV4-1 to TRBJ2-5; 12 bases match TRBD2. This TCR was recovered from a human donor in good health (CMV status not recorded). Some clones in this sample may be carry-over from other donors' samples. The input for sequencing was cultured CD8+ T cells from PBMCs, taken from culture after CMV antigen stimulation. The chain's CDR3 is CASSQGLAGEQETQYF. The CDR3 region has the DNA TGCGCCAGCAGCCAAGGACTAGCGGGGGAACAAGAGACCCAGTACTTC.